This T cell receptor (beta chain) is drawn from a study of T cell responses to AZD1222 COVID-19 vaccine. Study summary: Second-dose timings of about 4 or about 12 weeks were pooled.

TCRdb's copy holds only in-frame clones and misses some; the assay was immunoSEQ multiplex PCR. The sample holds 110,000 to 150,000 clones, about nine tenths seen once. Trimming cost V 5 bases and J 3 bases, with 14 bases left between them. Germline V gene data show CDR1 as MNHEY and CDR2 as SVGAGI. This CDR3 comprises 15 residues. Concerning this clone: Its antigen is currently unknown.

Broader study findings: Most donors were white British and more were female, and clonal diversity was possibly underestimated. Among AZD1222 vaccinees, only six or seven were seropositive at baseline. Of spike-specific TCRs, nearly half reportedly target regions left unmutated in variants.

The sample here was peripheral blood, taken on day 0 of AZD1222 vaccination. The source of this sequence is an adult in good health. J is TRBJ1-5 and V is TRBV6-5; a weak D match, TRBD1 (6 bases). The CDR3 DNA sequence: TGTGCCAGCAGTCAGTCAACAGGGCTCAATCAGCCCCAGCATTTT. Encoded protein: CASSQSTGLNQPQHF.